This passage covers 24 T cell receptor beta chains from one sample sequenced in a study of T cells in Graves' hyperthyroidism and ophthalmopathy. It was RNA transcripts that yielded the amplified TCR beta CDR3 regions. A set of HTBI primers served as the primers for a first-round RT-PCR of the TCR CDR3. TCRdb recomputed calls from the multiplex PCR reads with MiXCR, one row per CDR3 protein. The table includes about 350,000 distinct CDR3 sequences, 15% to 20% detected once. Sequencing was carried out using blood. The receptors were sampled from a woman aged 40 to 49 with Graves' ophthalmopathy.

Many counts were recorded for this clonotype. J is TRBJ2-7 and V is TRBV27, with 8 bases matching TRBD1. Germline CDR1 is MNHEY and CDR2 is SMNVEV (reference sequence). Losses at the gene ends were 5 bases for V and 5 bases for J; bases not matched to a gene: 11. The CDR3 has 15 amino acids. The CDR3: CASSQDREIAHEQYF. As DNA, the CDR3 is TGTGCCAGCAGTCAGGACAGGGAGATAGCTCACGAGCAGTACTTC.

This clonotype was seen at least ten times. CDR3: CASSLDTIGQGFF. The CDR3 nucleotides read TGTGCCAGCAGCTTAGATACGATCGGACAGGGCTTCTTC. The chain links TRBV11-2 to TRBJ2-1, with 8 bases aligning to TRBD1. Looked up from germline, CDR1 is SGHAT and CDR2 is FQNNGV. The CDR3 is made up of 13 amino acids. The ends lost 0 bases at V and 16 bases at J; junction bases unmatched: 8. Full variable domain (remainder filled in from reference TRBV11-2 and TRBJ2-1): EAGVAQSPRYKIIEKRQSVAFWCNPISGHATLYWYQQILGQGPKLLIQFQNNGVVDDSQLPKDRFSAERLKGVDSTLKIQPAKLEDSAVYLCASSLDTIGQGFFGPGTRLTVL.

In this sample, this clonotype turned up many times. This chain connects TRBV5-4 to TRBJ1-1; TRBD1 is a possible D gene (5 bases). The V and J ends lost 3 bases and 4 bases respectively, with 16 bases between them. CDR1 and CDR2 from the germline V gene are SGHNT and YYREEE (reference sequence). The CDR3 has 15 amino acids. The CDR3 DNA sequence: TGTGCCAGCAGCTGGGGCTTCCAGGGACTCACTGAAGCTTTCTTT. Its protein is CASSWGFQGLTEAFF.

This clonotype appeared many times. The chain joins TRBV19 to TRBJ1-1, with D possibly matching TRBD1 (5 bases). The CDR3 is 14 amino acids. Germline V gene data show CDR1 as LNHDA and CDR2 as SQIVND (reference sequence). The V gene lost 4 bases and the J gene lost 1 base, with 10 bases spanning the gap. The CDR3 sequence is CASSKAGQNTEAFF. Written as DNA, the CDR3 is TGTGCCAGTAGTAAGGCAGGGCAGAACACTGAAGCTTTCTTT. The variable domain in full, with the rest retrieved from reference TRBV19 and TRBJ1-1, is DGGITQSPKYLFRKEGQNVTLSCEQNLNHDAMYWYRQDPGQGLRLIYYSQIVNDFQKGDIAEGYSVSREKKESFPLTVTSAQKNPTAFYLCASSKAGQNTEAFFGQGTRLTVV.

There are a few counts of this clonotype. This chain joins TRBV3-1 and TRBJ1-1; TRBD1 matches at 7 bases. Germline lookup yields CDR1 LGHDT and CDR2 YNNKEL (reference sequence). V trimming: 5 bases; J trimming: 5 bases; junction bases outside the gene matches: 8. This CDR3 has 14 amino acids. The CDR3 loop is CASSYRQGGTEAFF. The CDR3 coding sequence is TGTGCCAGCAGCTACCGACAGGGTGGGACTGAAGCTTTCTTT.

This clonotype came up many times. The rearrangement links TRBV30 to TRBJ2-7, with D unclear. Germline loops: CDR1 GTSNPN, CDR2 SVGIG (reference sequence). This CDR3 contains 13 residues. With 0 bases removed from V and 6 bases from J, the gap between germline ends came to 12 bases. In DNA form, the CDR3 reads TGTGCCTGGAGTGTACGTACGGGTTCCGAGCAGTACTTC. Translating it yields CAWSVRTGSEQYF.

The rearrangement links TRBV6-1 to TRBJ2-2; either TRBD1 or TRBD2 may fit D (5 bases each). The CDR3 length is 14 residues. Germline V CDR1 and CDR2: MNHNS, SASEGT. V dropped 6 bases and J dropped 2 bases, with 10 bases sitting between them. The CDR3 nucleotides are TGTGCCAGCAGCCGGGACGTCAACACCGGGGAGCTGTTTTTT. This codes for CASSRDVNTGELFF.

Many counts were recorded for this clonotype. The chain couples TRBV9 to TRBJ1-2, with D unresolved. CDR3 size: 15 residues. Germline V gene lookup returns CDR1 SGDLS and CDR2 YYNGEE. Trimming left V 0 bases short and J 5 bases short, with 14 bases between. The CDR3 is CASSVGGTLPYGYTF. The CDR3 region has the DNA TGTGCCAGCAGCGTAGGAGGAACCCTCCCGTATGGCTACACCTTC.

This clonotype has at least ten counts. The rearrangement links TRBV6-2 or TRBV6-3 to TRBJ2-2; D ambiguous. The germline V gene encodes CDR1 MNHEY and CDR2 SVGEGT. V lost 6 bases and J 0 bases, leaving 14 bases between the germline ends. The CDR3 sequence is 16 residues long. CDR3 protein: CASSPSGPPNTGELFF. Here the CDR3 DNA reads TGTGCCAGCAGCCCTTCGGGTCCACCGAACACCGGGGAGCTGTTTTTT.

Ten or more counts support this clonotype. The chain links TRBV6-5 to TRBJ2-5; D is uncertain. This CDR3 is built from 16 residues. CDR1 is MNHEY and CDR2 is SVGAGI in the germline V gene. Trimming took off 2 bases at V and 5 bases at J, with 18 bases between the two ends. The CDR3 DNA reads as TGTGCCAGCAGTTACACAGCCCCCCAGGAGTCGGAGACCCAGTACTTC. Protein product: CASSYTAPQESETQYF.

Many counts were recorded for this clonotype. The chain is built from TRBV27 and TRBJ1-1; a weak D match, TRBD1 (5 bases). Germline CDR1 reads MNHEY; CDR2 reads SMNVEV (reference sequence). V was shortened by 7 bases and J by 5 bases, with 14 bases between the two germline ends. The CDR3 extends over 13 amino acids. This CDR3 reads CASMTATRTEAFF. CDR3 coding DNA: TGTGCCAGCATGACAGCTACGAGGACTGAAGCTTTCTTT.

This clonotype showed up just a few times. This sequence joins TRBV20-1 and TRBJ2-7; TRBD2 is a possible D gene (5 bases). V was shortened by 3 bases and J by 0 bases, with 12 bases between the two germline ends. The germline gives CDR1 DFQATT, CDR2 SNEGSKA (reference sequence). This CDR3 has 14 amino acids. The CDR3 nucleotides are TGCAGTGCTAGTAGGACTTTAAGCTCCTACGAGCAGTACTTC. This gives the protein CSASRTLSSYEQYF.

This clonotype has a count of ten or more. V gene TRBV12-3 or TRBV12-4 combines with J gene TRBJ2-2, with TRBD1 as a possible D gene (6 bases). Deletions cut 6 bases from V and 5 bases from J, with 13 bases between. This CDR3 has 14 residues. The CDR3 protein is CASSLDRKTGELFF. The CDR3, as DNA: TGTGCCAGCAGCCTGGACAGAAAGACCGGGGAGCTGTTTTTT.

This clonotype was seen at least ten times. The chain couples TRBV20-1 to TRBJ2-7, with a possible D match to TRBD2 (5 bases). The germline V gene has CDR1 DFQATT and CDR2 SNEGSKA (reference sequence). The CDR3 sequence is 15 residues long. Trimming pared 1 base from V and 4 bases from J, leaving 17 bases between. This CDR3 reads CSARVGLTNNYEQYF. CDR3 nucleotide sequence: TGCAGTGCTAGAGTGGGGTTGACTAATAATTACGAGCAGTACTTC.

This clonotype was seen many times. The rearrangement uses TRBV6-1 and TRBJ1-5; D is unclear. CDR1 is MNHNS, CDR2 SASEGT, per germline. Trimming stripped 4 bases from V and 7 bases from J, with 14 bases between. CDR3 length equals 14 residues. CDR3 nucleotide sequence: TGTGCCAGCAGTGTTCATGGATCAAAACAGCCCCAGCATTTT. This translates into CASSVHGSKQPQHF.

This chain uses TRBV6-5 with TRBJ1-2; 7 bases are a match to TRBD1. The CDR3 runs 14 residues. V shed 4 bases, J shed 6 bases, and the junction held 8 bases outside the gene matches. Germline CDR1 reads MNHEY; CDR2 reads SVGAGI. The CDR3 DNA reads TGTGCCAGCAGTTTTGACAGGGCGGGCGATGGCTACACCTTC. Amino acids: CASSFDRAGDGYTF.

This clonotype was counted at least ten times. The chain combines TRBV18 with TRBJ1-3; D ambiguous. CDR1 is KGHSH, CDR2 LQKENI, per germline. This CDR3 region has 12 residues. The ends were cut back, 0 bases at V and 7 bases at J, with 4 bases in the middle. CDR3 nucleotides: TGTGCCAGCTCACCACCAAGTAACACCATATATTTT. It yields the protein CASSPPSNTIYF.

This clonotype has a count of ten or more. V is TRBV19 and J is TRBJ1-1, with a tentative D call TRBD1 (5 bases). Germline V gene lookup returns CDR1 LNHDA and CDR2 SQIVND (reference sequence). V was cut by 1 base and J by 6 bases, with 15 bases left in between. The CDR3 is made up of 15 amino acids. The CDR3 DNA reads TGTGCCAGTAGTATAGCGGGGGGTACGGTTCCTGAAGCTTTCTTT. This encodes CASSIAGGTVPEAFF.

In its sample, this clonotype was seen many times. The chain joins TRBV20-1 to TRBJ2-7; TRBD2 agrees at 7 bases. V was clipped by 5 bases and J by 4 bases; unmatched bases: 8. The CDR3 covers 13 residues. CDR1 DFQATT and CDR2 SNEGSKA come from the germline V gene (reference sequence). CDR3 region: CSAPGTNGYEQYF. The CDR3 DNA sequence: TGCAGTGCTCCCGGGACTAACGGGTACGAGCAGTACTTC.

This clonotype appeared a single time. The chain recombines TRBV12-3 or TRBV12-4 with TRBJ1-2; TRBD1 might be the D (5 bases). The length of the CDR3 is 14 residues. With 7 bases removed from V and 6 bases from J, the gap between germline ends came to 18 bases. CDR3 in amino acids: CASNPGTAAHGYTF. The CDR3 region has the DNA TGTGCCAGCAATCCCGGGACGGCAGCCCATGGCTACACCTTC.

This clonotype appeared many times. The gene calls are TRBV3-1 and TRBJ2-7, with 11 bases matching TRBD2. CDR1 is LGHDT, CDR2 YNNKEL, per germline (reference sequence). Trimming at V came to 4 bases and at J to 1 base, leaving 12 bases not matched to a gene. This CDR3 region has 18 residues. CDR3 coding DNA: TGTGCCAGCAGCCCCCACTCTTCGACTAGCGGGGTTTCCTACGAGCAGTACTTC. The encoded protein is CASSPHSSTSGVSYEQYF.

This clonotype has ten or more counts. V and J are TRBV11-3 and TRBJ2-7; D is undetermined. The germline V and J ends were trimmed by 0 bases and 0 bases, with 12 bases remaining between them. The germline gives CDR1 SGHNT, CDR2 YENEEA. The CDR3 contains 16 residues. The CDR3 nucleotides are TGTGCCAGCAGCTTAGAATCCCCTCCTAGCTCCTACGAGCAGTACTTC. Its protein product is CASSLESPPSSYEQYF.

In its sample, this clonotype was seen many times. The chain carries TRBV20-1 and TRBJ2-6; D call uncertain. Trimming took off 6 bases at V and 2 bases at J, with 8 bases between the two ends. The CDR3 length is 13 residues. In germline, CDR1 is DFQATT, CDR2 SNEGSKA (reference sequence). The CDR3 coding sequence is TGCAGTGCGGTGTTTCCTGGGGCCAACGTCCTGACTTTC. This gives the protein CSAVFPGANVLTF.

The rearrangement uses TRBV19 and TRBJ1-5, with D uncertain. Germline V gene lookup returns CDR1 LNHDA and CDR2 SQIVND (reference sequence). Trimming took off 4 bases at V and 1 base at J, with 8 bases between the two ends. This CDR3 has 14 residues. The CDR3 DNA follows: TGTGCCAGTAGTAACCGGGAGAGCAATCAGCCCCAGCATTTT. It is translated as CASSNRESNQPQHF. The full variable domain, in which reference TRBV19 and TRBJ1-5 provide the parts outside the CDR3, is DGGITQSPKYLFRKEGQNVTLSCEQNLNHDAMYWYRQDPGQGLRLIYYSQIVNDFQKGDIAEGYSVSREKKESFPLTVTSAQKNPTAFYLCASSNRESNQPQHFGDGTRLSIL.